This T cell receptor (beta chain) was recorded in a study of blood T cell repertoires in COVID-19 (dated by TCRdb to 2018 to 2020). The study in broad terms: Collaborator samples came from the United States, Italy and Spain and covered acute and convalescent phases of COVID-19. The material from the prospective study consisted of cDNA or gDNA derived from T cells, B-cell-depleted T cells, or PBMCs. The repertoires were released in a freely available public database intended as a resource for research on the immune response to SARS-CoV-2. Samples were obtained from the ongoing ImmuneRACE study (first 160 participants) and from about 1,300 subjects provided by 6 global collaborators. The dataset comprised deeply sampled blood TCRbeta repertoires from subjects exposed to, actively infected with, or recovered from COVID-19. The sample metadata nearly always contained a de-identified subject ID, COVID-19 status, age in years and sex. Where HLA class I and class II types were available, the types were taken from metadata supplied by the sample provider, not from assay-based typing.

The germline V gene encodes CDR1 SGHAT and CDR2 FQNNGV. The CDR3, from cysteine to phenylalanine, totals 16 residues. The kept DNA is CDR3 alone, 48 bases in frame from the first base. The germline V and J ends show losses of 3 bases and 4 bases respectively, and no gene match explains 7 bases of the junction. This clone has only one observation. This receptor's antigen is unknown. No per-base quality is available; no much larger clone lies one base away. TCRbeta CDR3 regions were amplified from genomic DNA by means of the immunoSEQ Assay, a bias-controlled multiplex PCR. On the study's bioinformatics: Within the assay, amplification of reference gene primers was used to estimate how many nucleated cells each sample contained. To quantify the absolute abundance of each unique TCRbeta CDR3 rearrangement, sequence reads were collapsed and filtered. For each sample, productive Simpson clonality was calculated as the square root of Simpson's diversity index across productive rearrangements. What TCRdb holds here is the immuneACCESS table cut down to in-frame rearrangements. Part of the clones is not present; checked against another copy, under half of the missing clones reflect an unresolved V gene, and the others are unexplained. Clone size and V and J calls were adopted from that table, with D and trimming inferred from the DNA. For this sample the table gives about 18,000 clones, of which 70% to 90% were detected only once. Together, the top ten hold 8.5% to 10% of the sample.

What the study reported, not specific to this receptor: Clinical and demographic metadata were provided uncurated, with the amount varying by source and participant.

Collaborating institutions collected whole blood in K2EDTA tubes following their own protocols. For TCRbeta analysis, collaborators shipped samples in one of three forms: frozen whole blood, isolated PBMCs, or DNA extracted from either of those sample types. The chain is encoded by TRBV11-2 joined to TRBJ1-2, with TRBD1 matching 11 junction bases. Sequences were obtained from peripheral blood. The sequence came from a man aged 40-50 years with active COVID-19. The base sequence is TGTGCCAGCAGCTTTACGGACAGGGGGCGCCTCTATGGCTACACCTTC. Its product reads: CASSFTDRGRLYGYTF.